Below are 26 T cell receptor beta chains sequenced from a single sample in a study of T-cell reconstitution after alpha-beta-depleted transplantation in children. Unique molecular identifiers were incorporated into the prepared TCRbeta library. TCRdb itself ran the PCR reads through MiXCR, one entry per CDR3 protein. The sample yields about 420,000 distinct CDR3 sequences, roughly 15% seen once. This specimen was PBMCs, mostly from graft donor cells, taken 360 days after TCRalphabeta/CD19-depleted stem cell transplant. The receptors derive from a boy younger than two who had a stem cell transplant for Wiskott-Aldrich syndrome, so the T cells may come from the graft donor.

This clonotype was seen repeatedly, ten times or more. V and J are TRBV12-3 or TRBV12-4 and TRBJ2-7, with D possibly being TRBD1 (6 bases). There are 13 residues in the CDR3. V lost 4 bases, J lost 2 bases, and 9 bases lay in between. The chain's CDR3 is CASSSDRTYEQYF. In nucleotides, the CDR3 is TGTGCCAGCAGTTCAGACAGGACCTACGAGCAGTACTTC.

This chain uses TRBV7-9 with TRBJ2-2, with D perhaps TRBD1 or TRBD2 (5 bases each). The V and J ends lost 3 bases and 4 bases respectively, with 18 bases between them. The CDR3 contains 17 residues. Germline V lookup: CDR1 SEHNR, CDR2 FQNEAQ (reference sequence). The CDR3 region has the DNA TGTGCCAGCAGCTTTAACCCCGGGGCAGGCATCACCGGGGAGCTGTTTTTT. Translation gives CASSFNPGAGITGELFF.

In this sample, this clonotype turned up a few times. The germline gene is not matched at one end of the junction; a read error may be the cause. V gene TRBV7-2 combines with J gene TRBJ1-3; D unresolved. CDR1 SGHTA and CDR2 FQGNSA come from the germline V gene. This CDR3 is built from 13 residues. The CDR3 is CASSLVLRNTIYF. CDR3 nucleotide sequence: TGTGCTAGCAGCTTAGTTTTGAGAAACACCATATATTTT.

Ten or more counts support this clonotype. The chain links TRBV6-5 to TRBJ1-5; 10 positions agree with TRBD1. Germline V gene lookup returns CDR1 MNHEY and CDR2 SVGAGI. Trimming at V came to 10 bases and at J to 7 bases, leaving 7 bases not matched to a gene. This CDR3 spans 13 amino acids. In nucleotides, the CDR3 is TGTGCCATTTCGGGACAGGGGTACCAGCCCCAGCATTTT. Its protein product is CAISGQGYQPQHF.

This clonotype was counted between two and nine times. This sequence joins TRBV3-1 and TRBJ2-2; D is unclear. Trimming shortened V by 5 bases and J by 4 bases, and 20 bases separated the two germline ends. CDR1 is LGHDT, CDR2 YNNKEL, per germline (reference sequence). CDR3 length equals 17 residues. The DNA of the CDR3 is TGTGCCAGCAGCGGAGTTCTGGATGGGTCCGGCACCGGGGAGCTGTTTTTT. Its protein is CASSGVLDGSGTGELFF.

V usage is TRBV28 and J usage is TRBJ2-7; D unresolved. Trimming took 7 bases from V and 12 from J, leaving 16 bases between them. Germline V gene lookup returns CDR1 MDHEN and CDR2 SYDVKM. The CDR3 has 11 amino acids. CDR3 protein: CASTVDTIWYF. The CDR3 region has the DNA TGTGCCAGCACCGTTGACACTATTTGGTACTTC.

This clonotype was counted a few times. The chain uses TRBV7-9 and TRBJ2-7; D may be TRBD1 (6 bases). This CDR3 has 13 amino acids. Trimming took off 5 bases at V and 5 bases at J, with 13 bases between the two ends. Per the germline V gene, CDR1 is SEHNR and CDR2 is FQNEAQ (reference sequence). CDR3 in DNA: TGTGCCAGCAGCCACTCGTACAGGGACGAGCAGTACTTC. Residues: CASSHSYRDEQYF.

The table lists this clonotype with a few counts. This chain connects TRBV6-1 to TRBJ2-7; TRBD1 matches at 7 bases. Unmatched junction bases numbered 9, after V lost 7 bases and J lost 0 bases. The CDR3 sequence is 15 residues long. CDR1 is MNHNS, CDR2 SASEGT, per germline. This chain's CDR3 is CASKRRDSNSYEQYF. The CDR3 DNA is TGTGCCAGCAAGCGCCGGGACAGTAACTCCTACGAGCAGTACTTC.

The V and J genes are TRBV12-3 or TRBV12-4 and TRBJ1-3; D gene ambiguous. Trimming took 1 base from V and 5 from J, leaving 12 bases between them. The CDR3 is 15 residues long. The CDR3 protein is CASSLVTDFRNTIYF. The CDR3 region has the DNA TGTGCCAGCAGTTTAGTTACAGACTTCCGAAACACCATATATTTT.

This clonotype appeared a few times. V usage is TRBV5-1 and J usage is TRBJ2-7, with a tentative D call TRBD2 (5 bases). Germline CDR1 reads SGHRS; CDR2 reads YFSETQ. CDR3 length: 13 residues. V lost 4 bases and J 3 bases, leaving 11 bases between the germline ends. DNA of the CDR3: TGCGCCAGCAGCACCACCCGGGACTACGAGCAGTACTTC. Translation: CASSTTRDYEQYF. Full variable domain (remainder filled in from reference TRBV5-1 and TRBJ2-7): KAGVTQTPRYLIKTRGQQVTLSCSPISGHRSVSWYQQTPGQGLQFLFEYFSETQRNKGNFPGRFSGRQFSNSRSEMNVSTLELGDSALYLCASSTTRDYEQYFGPGTRLTVT.

The sample holds a few counts of this clonotype. This chain connects TRBV2 to TRBJ1-3, with D possibly being TRBD1 (6 bases). The CDR3 consists of 15 residues. Germline V lookup: CDR1 SNHLY, CDR2 FYNNEI. V was cut by 4 bases and J by 2 bases, with 12 bases left in between. Written as DNA, the CDR3 is TGTGCCAGCAGTGGACAGGAAGGCGCTGGAAACACCATATATTTT. Translating it yields CASSGQEGAGNTIYF.

Only a few counts were recorded for this clonotype. This chain joins TRBV20-1 and TRBJ2-3; D ambiguous. Germline values: CDR1 DFQATT, CDR2 SNEGSKA (reference sequence). Between the trimmed V and J ends, which lost 1 base and 1 base, there was a span of 6 bases. The CDR3 covers 13 residues. The CDR3 region has the DNA TGCAGTGCTAGAGCCGAGGGCACAGATACGCAGTATTTT. Residues: CSARAEGTDTQYF.

This clonotype was picked up a small number of times. The V call is TRBV29-1, the J call TRBJ2-2, with D uncertain. Germline CDR1 SQVTM, CDR2 ANQGSEA. CDR3 length: 13 residues. Deletions cut 4 bases from V and 5 bases from J, with 11 bases between. CDR3 DNA sequence: TGCAGCGTTGGAGGTAGTGAAACCGGGGAGCTGTTTTTT. Encoded protein: CSVGGSETGELFF.

This clonotype was picked up a small number of times. The chain employs TRBV27 and TRBJ1-1; a weak D match, TRBD1 (5 bases). The CDR3 extends over 13 amino acids. CDR1 MNHEY and CDR2 SMNVEV come from the germline V gene (reference sequence). V lost 3 bases and J 7 bases, leaving 12 bases between the germline ends. CDR3: CASSLTAGGEAFF. The CDR3 DNA sequence: TGTGCCAGCAGTTTGACCGCTGGGGGTGAAGCTTTCTTT.

This clonotype was observed a handful of times. The chain is built from TRBV12-3 or TRBV12-4 and TRBJ2-4; D gene ambiguous. Trimming shortened V by 3 bases and J by 10 bases, and 16 bases separated the two germline ends. The CDR3 extends over 14 amino acids. The CDR3 region is CASSFPNRPTIQYF. The CDR3, as DNA: TGTGCCAGCAGTTTCCCCAATAGGCCCACTATTCAGTACTTC.

In its sample, this clonotype was seen many times. The chain carries TRBV5-1 and TRBJ2-2; TRBD1 agrees at 8 bases. The length of the CDR3 is 17 residues. CDR1 and CDR2 from the germline V gene are SGHRS and YFSETQ. The J segment lost 5 bases and the V segment lost 4 bases, leaving 13 bases of the junction unmatched. The CDR3 DNA reads TGCGCCAGCAGCCACTTGGACAGGGTGCGGCTTACCGGGGAGCTGTTTTTT. This translates into CASSHLDRVRLTGELFF.

This clonotype was counted once. This chain links TRBV7-2 with TRBJ2-1; D is uncertain. Germline loops: CDR1 SGHTA, CDR2 FQGNSA. The CDR3 consists of 14 residues. The V gene lost 6 bases and the J gene lost 0 bases, with 9 bases spanning the gap. The CDR3 spells CASSSQSSYNEQFF. In nucleotides, the CDR3 is TGTGCCAGCAGTAGCCAGAGCTCCTACAATGAGCAGTTCTTC.

This chain joins TRBV4-3 and TRBJ2-3; a possible D gene is TRBD1 (7 bases). Germline assignment: CDR1 LGHNA and CDR2 YSLEER. V was clipped by 2 bases and J by 3 bases, with 15 bases between them. The CDR3 has 16 amino acids. The DNA of the CDR3 is TGCGCCAGCAGCCAATCTCCAGGGGGGACAACAGATACGCAGTATTTT. This codes for CASSQSPGGTTDTQYF.

This clonotype was counted ten times or more. The chain joins TRBV5-1 to TRBJ2-5, with D tentatively TRBD1 (6 bases). CDR1 and CDR2 (germline): SGHRS, YFSETQ. Deletions cut 0 bases from V and 4 bases from J, with 7 bases between. The CDR3 runs to 13 residues. The CDR3 is CASSLVGGETQYF. In DNA, the CDR3 is TGCGCCAGCAGCTTGGTAGGGGGAGAGACCCAGTACTTC.

This clonotype appeared a few times. V usage is TRBV5-1 and J usage is TRBJ2-7; the D gene is possibly TRBD1 (6 bases). The ends were cut back, 10 bases at V and 1 base at J, with 12 bases in the middle. In germline, CDR1 is SGHRS, CDR2 YFSETQ. The CDR3 is made up of 12 amino acids. This CDR3 is CASRDTSYEQYF. In DNA, the CDR3 is TGCGCCTCCCGGGACACATCCTACGAGCAGTACTTC.

This clonotype was detected ten times or more. The chain couples TRBV5-1 to TRBJ2-1, with 8 bases lining up with TRBD1. With V trimmed by 0 bases and J by 8 bases, 4 bases remained unmatched. This CDR3 spans 14 amino acids. Germline values: CDR1 SGHRS, CDR2 YFSETQ. DNA of the CDR3: TGCGCCAGCAGCTTGGGACAGGGGTACGATGAGCAGTTCTTC. It is translated as CASSLGQGYDEQFF. Complete variable domain (other parts from reference TRBV5-1 and TRBJ2-1): KAGVTQTPRYLIKTRGQQVTLSCSPISGHRSVSWYQQTPGQGLQFLFEYFSETQRNKGNFPGRFSGRQFSNSRSEMNVSTLELGDSALYLCASSLGQGYDEQFFGPGTRLTVL.

The chain combines TRBV5-1 with TRBJ2-2; 7 nucleotides align to TRBD1. The germline CDR1 and CDR2 sequences are SGHRS and YFSETQ. CDR3 length: 17 amino acids. V lost 1 base to trimming and J lost 3 bases; unmatched junction nucleotides: 9. CDR3 nucleotides: TGCGCCAGCAGCTTGCTCCTCGACAGGGCGGACACCGGGGAGCTGTTTTTT. The encoded protein is CASSLLLDRADTGELFF.

This clonotype was seen ten or more times. Written as DNA, the CDR3 is TGCAGTGCTAGTCGGGGAGATACGCAGTATTTT. It translates to CSASRGDTQYF. This sequence joins TRBV20-1 and TRBJ2-3; TRBD2 is a possible D gene (5 bases). The CDR3 is 11 amino acids. Trimming shortened V by 3 bases and J by 5 bases, and 6 bases separated the two germline ends. Germline values: CDR1 DFQATT, CDR2 SNEGSKA (reference sequence).

J is TRBJ2-5 and V is TRBV10-3; 7 bases match TRBD1. Trimming cost V 4 bases and J 1 base; bases outside gene matches: 3. The CDR3 contains 14 residues. Germline CDR1 reads ENHRY; CDR2 reads SYGVKD. CDR3 region: CAISGRDSQETQYF. The DNA for the CDR3 is TGTGCCATCAGTGGCCGGGACAGCCAAGAGACCCAGTACTTC.

The V gene is TRBV28, the J gene TRBJ2-1; 7 bases are a match to TRBD2. The CDR3 totals 15 residues. Trimming cost V 4 bases and J 4 bases; bases outside gene matches: 7. Germline V gene lookup returns CDR1 MDHEN and CDR2 SYDVKM. CDR3 loop: CASSSRPGGYNEQFF. CDR3 sequence (DNA): TGTGCCAGCAGTTCCCGGCCGGGGGGATACAATGAGCAGTTCTTC.

This clonotype was seen more than once but under ten times. The gene calls are TRBV12-3 or TRBV12-4 and TRBJ2-4, with D tentatively TRBD2 (5 bases). Trimming cost V 6 bases and J 5 bases, with 20 bases left between them. This CDR3 spans 16 amino acids. CDR3 amino acids: CASSPDRGLRENIQYF. The DNA of the CDR3 is TGTGCCAGCAGCCCGGACCGAGGGCTCCGAGAAAACATTCAGTACTTC.